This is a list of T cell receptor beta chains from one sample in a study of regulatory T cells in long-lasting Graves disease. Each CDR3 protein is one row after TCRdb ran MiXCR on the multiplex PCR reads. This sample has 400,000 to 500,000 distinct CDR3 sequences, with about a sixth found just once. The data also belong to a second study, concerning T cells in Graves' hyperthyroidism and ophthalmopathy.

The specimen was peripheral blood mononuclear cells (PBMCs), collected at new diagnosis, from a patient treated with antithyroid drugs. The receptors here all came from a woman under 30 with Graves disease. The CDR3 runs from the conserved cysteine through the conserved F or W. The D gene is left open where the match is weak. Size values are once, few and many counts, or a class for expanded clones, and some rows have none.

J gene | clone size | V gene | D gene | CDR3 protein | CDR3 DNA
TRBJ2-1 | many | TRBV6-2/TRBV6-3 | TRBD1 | CASRGQGNEQFF | TGTGCCAGCAGAGGACAGGGCAATGAGCAGTTCTTC
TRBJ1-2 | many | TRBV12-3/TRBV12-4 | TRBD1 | CASRKNGQAANYGYTF | TGTGCCAGCAGAAAAAATGGACAGGCGGCTAACTATGGCTACACCTTC
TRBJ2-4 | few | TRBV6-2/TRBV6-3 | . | CASSDPGAEAKNIQYF | TGTGCCAGCAGTGACCCCGGAGCGGAAGCCAAAAACATTCAGTACTTC
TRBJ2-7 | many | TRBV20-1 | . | CSARQLEQYF | TGCAGTGCTAGACAACTCGAGCAGTACTTC
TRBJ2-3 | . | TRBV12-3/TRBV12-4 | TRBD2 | CASEREGRADTQYF | TGTGCCTCCGAGCGGGAGGGCCGGGCGGATACGCAGTATTTT
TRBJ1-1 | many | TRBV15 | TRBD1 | CATSREGQGAGTEAFF | TGTGCCACCAGCAGAGAGGGACAGGGGGCGGGGACTGAAGCTTTCTTT
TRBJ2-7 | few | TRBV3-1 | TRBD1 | CASSQAPGTGYEQYF | TGTGCCAGCAGCCAAGCCCCCGGGACAGGCTACGAGCAGTACTTC
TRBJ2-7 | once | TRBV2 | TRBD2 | CASREGLAGVTEQYF | TGTGCCAGCAGAGAGGGACTAGCGGGAGTTACCGAGCAGTACTTC
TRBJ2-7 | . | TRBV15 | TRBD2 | CATSRGTSGILRQYF | TGTGCCACCAGCCGAGGGACTAGCGGGATTCTACGTCAGTACTTC
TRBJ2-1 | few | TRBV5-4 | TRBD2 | CASSLWGGINEQFF | TGTGCCAGCAGCCTCTGGGGAGGGATCAATGAGCAGTTCTTC
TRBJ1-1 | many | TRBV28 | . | CASSMGLPATEAFF | TGTGCCAGCAGTATGGGGCTACCCGCCACTGAAGCTTTCTTT
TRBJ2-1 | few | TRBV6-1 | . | CASRNIGVIHRNEQFF | TGTGCCAGCAGGAATATAGGTGTGATCCATCGCAATGAGCAGTTCTTC
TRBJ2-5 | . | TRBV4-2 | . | CASSQDRRAGETQYF | TGTGCCAGCAGCCAAGATCGGCGGGCCGGTGAGACCCAGTACTTC
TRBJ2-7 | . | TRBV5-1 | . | CAGSPTGYEQYF | TGCGCCGGCAGCCCAACAGGCTACGAGCAGTACTTC
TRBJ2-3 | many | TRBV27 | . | CASSPPPGDTQYF | TGTGCCAGCAGTCCTCCCCCGGGAGATACGCAGTATTTT
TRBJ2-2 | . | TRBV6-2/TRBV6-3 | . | CASSYSGGAGELFF | TGTGCCAGCAGTTACTCTGGGGGCGCCGGGGAGCTGTTTTTT
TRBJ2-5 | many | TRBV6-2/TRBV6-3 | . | CASSPLQDPLRETQYF | TGTGCCAGCAGTCCCTTACAGGACCCCTTACGAGAGACCCAGTACTTC
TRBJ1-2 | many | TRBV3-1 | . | CASSQDTGNGYTF | TGTGCCAGCAGCCAAGATACAGGGAACGGCTACACCTTC
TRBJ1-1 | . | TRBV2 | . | CASSESRVGGTEAFF | TGTGCCAGCAGTGAATCCAGGGTTGGGGGCACTGAAGCTTTCTTT
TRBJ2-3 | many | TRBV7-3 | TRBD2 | CASSLMLSSGTDTQYF | TGTGCCAGCAGCTTGATGTTGTCTAGCGGGACTGATACGCAGTATTTT
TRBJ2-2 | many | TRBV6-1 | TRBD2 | CASSPGLARANTGELFF | TGTGCCAGCAGCCCGGGACTAGCTAGGGCGAACACCGGGGAGCTGTTTTTT
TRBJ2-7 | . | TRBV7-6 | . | CASSYVGVDEQYF | TGTGCCAGCAGCTACGTGGGGGTCGACGAGCAGTACTTC
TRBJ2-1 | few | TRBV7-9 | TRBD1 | CASSPRGLGYNEQFF | TGTGCCAGCAGCCCAAGGGGGCTGGGGTACAATGAGCAGTTCTTC
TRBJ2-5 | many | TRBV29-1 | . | CSVEGLQETQYF | TGCAGCGTTGAAGGGTTACAAGAGACCCAGTACTTC
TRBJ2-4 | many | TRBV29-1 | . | CSARLGINIQYF | TGCAGCGCCCGCCTAGGAATAAACATTCAGTACTTC
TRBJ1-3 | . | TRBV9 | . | CASSVDSSGNTIYF | TGTGCCAGCAGCGTCGACAGCTCTGGAAACACCATATATTTT
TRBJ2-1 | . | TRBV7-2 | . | CASSLLFSGGTYNEQFF | TGTGCCAGCAGCTTACTGTTCAGCGGAGGGACCTACAATGAGCAGTTCTTC
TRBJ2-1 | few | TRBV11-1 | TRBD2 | CASSQVKAGVYNEQFF | TGTGCCAGCAGCCAAGTAAAAGCGGGAGTGTACAATGAGCAGTTCTTC
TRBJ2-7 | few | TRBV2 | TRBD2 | CASRRLATVSYEQYF | TGTGCCAGCAGACGACTAGCGACCGTATCCTACGAGCAGTACTTC
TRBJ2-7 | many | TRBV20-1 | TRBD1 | CSAGTVYSYEQYF | TGCAGTGCCGGGACAGTTTACTCCTACGAGCAGTACTTC
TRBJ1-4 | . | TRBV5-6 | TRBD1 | CASSLGTGDGEKLFF | TGTGCCAGCAGCCTCGGGACAGGGGATGGGGAAAAACTGTTTTTT
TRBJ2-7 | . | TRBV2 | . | CASSTVRDEQYF | TGTGCCAGCAGTACGGTCCGGGACGAGCAGTACTTC
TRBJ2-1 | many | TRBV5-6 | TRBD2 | CASSFLAGKVEQFF | TGTGCCAGCAGCTTCCTAGCGGGGAAGGTTGAGCAGTTCTTC
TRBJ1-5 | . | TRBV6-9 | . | CASSYSQAGYNQPQHF | TGTGCCAGCAGTTACTCTCAGGCAGGATATAATCAGCCCCAGCATTTT
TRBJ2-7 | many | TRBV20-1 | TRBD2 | CSARDMGSGNYEQYF | TGCAGTGCTAGAGATATGGGTAGCGGGAACTACGAGCAGTACTTC
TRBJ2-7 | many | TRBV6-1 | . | CASSDRGARYEQYF | TGTGCCAGCAGTGACCGCGGAGCTCGCTACGAGCAGTACTTC
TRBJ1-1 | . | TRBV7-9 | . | CASSSPQRGSEAFF | TGTGCCAGCAGCTCACCCCAGCGGGGGTCTGAAGCTTTCTTT
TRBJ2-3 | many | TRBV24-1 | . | CATSDLSRTDTQYF | TGTGCCACCAGTGATTTAAGCCGCACAGATACGCAGTATTTT
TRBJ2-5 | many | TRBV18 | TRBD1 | CASSPRDRGRETQYF | TGTGCCAGCTCACCAAGGGACAGGGGGCGAGAGACCCAGTACTTC
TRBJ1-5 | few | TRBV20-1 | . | CSARGGRGVRQPQHF | TGCAGTGCTAGAGGTGGCAGGGGAGTAAGGCAGCCCCAGCATTTT
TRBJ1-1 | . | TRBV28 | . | CASSLFLGPGNEAFF | TGTGCCAGCAGTTTATTTCTTGGACCGGGTAATGAAGCTTTCTTT
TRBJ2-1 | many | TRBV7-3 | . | CASSPQTGETYNEQFF | TGTGCCAGCAGCCCCCAGACGGGAGAGACCTACAATGAGCAGTTCTTC
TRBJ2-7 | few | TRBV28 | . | CARTPTQRTYEQYF | TGTGCCCGCACTCCGACCCAGCGAACCTACGAGCAGTACTTC
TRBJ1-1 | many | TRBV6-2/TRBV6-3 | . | CASSWKGNTEAFF | TGTGCCAGCAGTTGGAAGGGGAACACTGAAGCTTTCTTT
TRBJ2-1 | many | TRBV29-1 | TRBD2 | CSVDPTSGRVNEQFF | TGCAGCGTTGACCCTACTAGCGGGAGGGTGAATGAGCAGTTCTTC
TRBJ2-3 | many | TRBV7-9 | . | CASSFQREKGPQDTQYF | TGTGCCAGCAGCTTTCAACGGGAGAAGGGACCACAAGATACGCAGTATTTT
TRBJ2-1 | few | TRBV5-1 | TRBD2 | CASSLGTSGLVQFF | TGCGCCAGCAGCTTGGGGACTAGCGGGCTTGTGCAGTTCTTC
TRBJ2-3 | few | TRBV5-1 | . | CASTSGRSPDTQYF | TGCGCCAGCACCTCCGGGAGATCGCCAGATACGCAGTATTTT
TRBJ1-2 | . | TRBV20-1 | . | CSASAQGAVNYGYTF | TGCAGTGCTAGTGCGCAGGGTGCCGTTAACTATGGCTACACCTTC
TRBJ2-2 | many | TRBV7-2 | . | CASSLRGSNGVGELFF | TGTGCCAGCAGCCTTAGGGGGAGTAACGGAGTCGGGGAGCTGTTTTTT
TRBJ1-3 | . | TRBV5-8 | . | CASRGILAFSGNTIYF | TGTGCCAGCAGGGGGATTCTCGCATTCTCTGGAAACACCATATATTTT
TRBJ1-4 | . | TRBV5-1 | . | CASRILPATNEKLFF | TGCGCCAGCAGAATCCTACCTGCAACTAATGAAAAACTGTTTTTT
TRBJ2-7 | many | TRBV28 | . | CASRTTRKSLYEQYF | TGTGCCAGCAGGACCACCCGGAAGAGTCTCTACGAGCAGTACTTC
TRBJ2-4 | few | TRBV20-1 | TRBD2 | CSAPSGRVPKNIQYF | TGCAGTGCACCTAGCGGGAGGGTACCCAAAAACATTCAGTACTTC
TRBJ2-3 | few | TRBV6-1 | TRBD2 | CASSEKGSGRMDTQYF | TGTGCCAGCAGTGAAAAAGGTAGCGGGAGGATGGATACGCAGTATTTT
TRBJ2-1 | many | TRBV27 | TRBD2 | CASSMTSDNEQFF | TGTGCCAGCAGTATGACTAGCGATAATGAGCAGTTCTTC
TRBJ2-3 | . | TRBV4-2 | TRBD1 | CASSQVPGGLDTQYF | TGTGCCAGCAGCCAAGTTCCAGGGGGTCTGGATACGCAGTATTTT
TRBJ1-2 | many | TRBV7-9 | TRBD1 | CASSPGTATNYGYTF | TGTGCCAGCAGCCCCGGGACAGCCACTAACTATGGCTACACCTTC
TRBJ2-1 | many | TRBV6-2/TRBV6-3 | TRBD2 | CASSYGASGAIGNEQFF | TGTGCCAGCAGTTACGGGGCTAGCGGGGCAATTGGGAATGAGCAGTTCTTC
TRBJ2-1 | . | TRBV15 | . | CATSRDRASSYNEQFF | TGTGCCACCAGCAGAGATAGGGCCAGCTCCTACAATGAGCAGTTCTTC